Listed below are T cell receptor beta chains from one sample, sequenced in a study of shared clonotypes between healthy human individuals. Libraries were prepared by immunoSEQ multiplex PCR; TCRdb keeps only in-frame clonotypes and omits some of them. The table has roughly 640,000 clones, roughly 70% seen once; the top ten hold 1.5% to 2%. The specimen was memory CD4+ T cells sorted from blood. These receptors were collected from a woman under 40 in good health. CDR3s include the opening cysteine and the closing phenylalanine or tryptophan. D genes are given only for firm matches. Some rows mark clone size as missing; the rest say once, few, many or name a class of expanded clone.

abundance	v_gene	d_gene	j_gene	CDR3nt	CDR3aa
.	TRBV30	.	TRBJ1-4	TGTGCCTGGAGCCGAGACAGGAATGAAAAACTGTTTTTT	CAWSRDRNEKLFF
few	TRBV11-3	.	TRBJ1-3	TGTGCCAGCAGCTTAGGTGGTCGCGCCACCTCTGGAAACACCATATATTTT	CASSLGGRATSGNTIYF
many	TRBV2	.	TRBJ2-2	TGTGCCAGCAGTGTTGACACCGGGGAGCTGTTTTTT	CASSVDTGELFF
few	TRBV7-9	.	TRBJ1-2	TGTGCCAGCAGCTTAGGGGTTGGTGGCTACACCTTC	CASSLGVGGYTF
.	TRBV4-1	.	TRBJ2-2	TGCGCCAGCAGCCAGATATTCGGGGAGCTGTTTTTT	CASSQIFGELFF
once	TRBV15	.	TRBJ2-7	TGTGCCACCAGCAGCCTAGCGAGATTTGAGCAGTACTTC	CATSSLARFEQYF
few	TRBV5-1	TRBD2	TRBJ2-3	TGCGCCAGCGCGGGGGACACAGATACGCAGTATTTT	CASAGDTDTQYF
few	TRBV28	TRBD1	TRBJ2-6	TGTGCCAGCACCGGACAGGGTATCCCCTCTGGGGCCAACGTCCTGACTTTC	CASTGQGIPSGANVLTF
.	TRBV20-1	.	TRBJ2-1	TGCAGTGCTAGACCCTCAGTTGAGCAGTTCTTC	CSARPSVEQFF
.	TRBV19	.	TRBJ2-5	TGTGCCAGTAGTCCCGCCAGGGATCAAGAGACCCAGTACTTC	CASSPARDQETQYF
once	TRBV18	TRBD1	TRBJ2-2	TGTGCCAGCTCACCGACGACAGGGGATGGGTCCGGGGAGCTGTTTTTT	CASSPTTGDGSGELFF
.	TRBV5-6	.	TRBJ2-2	TGTGCCAGCAGCCTGACCGGGACCGGGGAGCTGTTTTTT	CASSLTGTGELFF
few	TRBV7-2	TRBD2	TRBJ2-7	TGTGCCAGCAGCTTACAAGCGGGAGGAAGCTACGAGCAGTACTTC	CASSLQAGGSYEQYF
.	TRBV2	.	TRBJ1-5	TGTGCCAGCAGTTCCATGAAGGGGCAGCGACTGGATCAGCCCCAGCATTTT	CASSSMKGQRLDQPQHF
.	TRBV5-4	.	TRBJ1-5	TGTGCCAGCAGCTTGGGTTCCCCGGGAGACGATCAGCCCCAGCATTTT	CASSLGSPGDDQPQHF
.	TRBV18	.	TRBJ1-3	TGTGCCAGCTCACCGGTTAGAGGAACTGGAAACACCATATATTTT	CASSPVRGTGNTIYF
.	TRBV7-9	.	TRBJ1-2	TGTGCCAGCAGCTTCGACCGAAGAGGGAACTTTCAAGGCTACACCTTC	CASSFDRRGNFQGYTF
.	TRBV5-1	.	TRBJ2-5	TGCGCCAGCAGCTTCCCTAGCGGGCAGGGGGTCCCCCAGTACTTC	CASSFPSGQGVPQYF
.	TRBV27	TRBD1	TRBJ2-5	TGTGCCAGCAGTCTCACGCTAGGGGGCGGGCAGACCCAGTACTTC	CASSLTLGGGQTQYF
.	TRBV7-3	.	TRBJ1-1	TGTGCCAGCAGCTTAAAAGGGGCGGCGAACACTGAAGCTTTCTTT	CASSLKGAANTEAFF
.	TRBV4-2	.	TRBJ2-7	TGTGCCAGCAGCCAACCGAACGGAGGGAGCGAGCAGTACTTC	CASSQPNGGSEQYF
.	TRBV27	.	TRBJ1-5	TGTGCCAGCAGTTTGGGGGGGACGGACCGCTTTTATCAGCCCCAGCATTTT	CASSLGGTDRFYQPQHF
.	TRBV2	TRBD1	TRBJ1-5	TGTGCCAGCAGTAAACAGGCGACAGGGGGAGCTCAGCCCCAGCATTTT	CASSKQATGGAQPQHF
.	TRBV5-4	.	TRBJ1-2	TGTGCCAGCACCTACAGGGACGGGGTGGTTGGCTACACCTTC	CASTYRDGVVGYTF
.	TRBV5-4	TRBD1	TRBJ2-7	TGTGCCAGCAGCGAACCGACAGGGATTGGGGCCTACGAGCAGTACTTC	CASSEPTGIGAYEQYF
.	TRBV5-1	.	TRBJ1-1	TGCGCCAGCAGCTCCGCGAACACTGAAGCTTTCTTT	CASSSANTEAFF
.	TRBV10-3	.	TRBJ2-7	TGTGCCATCACGGGGGCGGGAGACGAGCAGTACTTC	CAITGAGDEQYF
.	TRBV19	TRBD1	TRBJ1-2	TGTGCCAGTAGTATCGGGACAGATAACTATGGCTACACCTTC	CASSIGTDNYGYTF
.	TRBV30	.	TRBJ2-2	TGTGCCTGGAGGACCGGGGGCAACACCGGGGAGCTGTTTTTT	CAWRTGGNTGELFF
few	TRBV6-1	TRBD2	TRBJ2-7	TGTGCCAGCAGTGCCAGGACTAGCGGTGCCTCCTACGAGCAGTACTTC	CASSARTSGASYEQYF